One and the same sample provided the 5 T cell receptor beta chains below, sequenced in a study of shared clonotypes between healthy human individuals. The protocol was immunoSEQ multiplex PCR, while the TCRdb copy is restricted to in-frame clones and leaves out a portion. This sample yields 2.3 million or so clones, of which approximately 93% are seen a single time; 0.39% belongs to the top ten. Sequenced input: naive CD4+ T cells from PBMCs. Stated subset: CD45RA+ positively selected. These receptor sequences come from a young man in good health. Some clones in this sample may be carry-over from other donors' samples.

J is TRBJ2-2 and V is TRBV11-3; 7 positions agree with TRBD2. The CDR3 is 16 residues long. V gave up 5 bases and J gave up 8 bases; unmatched junction bases: 14. The germline V gene encodes CDR1 SGHNT and CDR2 YENEEA. CDR3 sequence (DNA): TGTGCCAGCAGCGAGGAAGGGACCGCGGGAGCGGGGGAGCTGTTTTTT. Protein product: CASSEEGTAGAGELFF.

The gene calls are TRBV9 and TRBJ1-2, with 8 bases lining up with TRBD1. Germline V gives CDR1 SGDLS, CDR2 YYNGEE. The CDR3 contains 12 residues. J was trimmed by 7 bases and V by 4 bases; bases with no gene match: 3. CDR3 DNA sequence: TGTGCCAGCAGCCAAACAGGGGGTGGCTACACCTTC. Protein sequence: CASSQTGGGYTF.

This chain uses TRBV11-2 with TRBJ1-1, with no clear D. This CDR3 has 15 residues. Trimming shortened V by 1 base and J by 1 base, and 10 bases separated the two germline ends. Germline assignment: CDR1 SGHAT and CDR2 FQNNGV. This chain's CDR3 is CASSLVIRQNTEAFF. In nucleotides, the CDR3 is TGTGCCAGCAGCTTAGTCATTAGACAGAACACTGAAGCTTTCTTT.

The V call is TRBV7-2, the J call TRBJ1-1, with D tentatively TRBD1 (6 bases). Trimming pared 5 bases from V and 4 bases from J, leaving 8 bases between. In germline, CDR1 is SGHTA, CDR2 FQGNSA. The CDR3 loop spans 12 amino acids. The CDR3 DNA reads TGTGCCAGCAGCCGGGACATCACTGAAGCTTTCTTT. Its protein is CASSRDITEAFF.

Worth noting for this clone: The sample has other DNA sequences that encode this CDR3 too. DNA of the CDR3: TGTGCCAGCAGTGAAAGGCAGGGGGCGCGGCGAACCGGGGAGCTGTTTTTT. Amino acids: CASSERQGARRTGELFF. The V gene is TRBV2, the J gene TRBJ2-2; 8 bases align to TRBD1. The CDR3 spans 17 residues. The J segment lost 5 bases and the V segment lost 2 bases, leaving 10 bases of the junction unmatched. Germline V lookup: CDR1 SNHLY, CDR2 FYNNEI. Complete variable domain (other parts from reference TRBV2 and TRBJ2-2): EPEVTQTPSHQVTQMGQEVILRCVPISNHLYFYWYRQILGQKVEFLVSFYNNEISEKSEIFDDQFSVERPDGSNFTLKIRSTKLEDSAMYFCASSERQGARRTGELFFGEGSRLTVL.